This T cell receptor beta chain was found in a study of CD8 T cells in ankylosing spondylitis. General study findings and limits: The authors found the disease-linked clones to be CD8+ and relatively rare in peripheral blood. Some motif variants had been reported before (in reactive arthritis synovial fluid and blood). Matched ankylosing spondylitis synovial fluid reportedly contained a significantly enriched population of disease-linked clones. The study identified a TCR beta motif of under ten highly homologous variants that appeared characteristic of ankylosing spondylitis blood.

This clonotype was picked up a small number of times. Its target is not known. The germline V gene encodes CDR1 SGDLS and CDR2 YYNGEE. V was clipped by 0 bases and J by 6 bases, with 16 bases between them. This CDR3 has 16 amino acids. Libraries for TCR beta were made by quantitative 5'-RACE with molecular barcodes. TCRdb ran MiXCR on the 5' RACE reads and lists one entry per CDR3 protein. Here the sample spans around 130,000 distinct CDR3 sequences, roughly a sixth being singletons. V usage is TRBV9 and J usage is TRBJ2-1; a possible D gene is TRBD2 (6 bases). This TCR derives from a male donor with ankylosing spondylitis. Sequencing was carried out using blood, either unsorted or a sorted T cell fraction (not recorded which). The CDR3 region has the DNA TGTGCCAGCAGCGTAGTGGAGGGAGTGGGAGGCAATGAGCAGTTCTTC. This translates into CASSVVEGVGGNEQFF.